The 21 T cell receptor beta chains below all came from one sample that was sequenced in a study of cytomegalovirus exposure and HLA in healthy donors (dated by TCRdb to between 2016 and 2019). Receptors were amplified or captured by the immunoSEQ multiplex PCR assay. A mixture of 60 forward primers for TCR Vbeta segments and 13 reverse primers for TCR Jbeta segments was used in the multiplex PCR. The table was pulled from immuneACCESS by TCRdb, which kept in-frame rearrangements only. Such tables lose some clones; where checked, under half of the loss comes from unresolved V genes, and the rest has no known cause. The sample profile shows about 100,000 clones; around four fifths of them were found once. The top ten hold around 6.7% of the sample. Material for sequencing was PBMCs. These receptors originate from a man aged 30 to 39 in good health and CMV-seronegative.

V gene TRBV19 combines with J gene TRBJ2-7, with TRBD1 as a possible D gene (6 bases). Germline assignment: CDR1 LNHDA and CDR2 SQIVND (reference sequence). CDR3 length equals 17 residues. Trimming stripped 0 bases from V and 4 bases from J, with 19 bases between. CDR3 in amino acids: CASSIDHLGTHLYEQYF. As DNA, the CDR3 is TGTGCCAGTAGTATAGATCATTTGGGGACACATTTATACGAGCAGTACTTC.

The V gene is TRBV2, the J gene TRBJ1-5; no definite D call. Germline V gives CDR1 SNHLY, CDR2 FYNNEI. This CDR3 contains 15 residues. The germline V and J ends were trimmed by 6 bases and 3 bases, with 15 bases remaining between them. CDR3 in DNA: TGTGCCAGCAGCGCACCCGGGTCCTCCAATCAGCCCCAGCATTTT. Its protein is CASSAPGSSNQPQHF.

The chain has TRBV5-4 and TRBJ2-7; 10 positions match TRBD2. Trimming removed 0 bases from V and 6 bases from J; junction bases left unmatched: 9. Germline V CDR1 and CDR2: SGHNT, YYREEE (reference sequence). This CDR3 has 16 residues. The CDR3, as DNA: TGTGCCAGCAGCTTGGGGACTAGCGGAGTGGCCTCCGAGCAGTACTTC. Its translation: CASSLGTSGVASEQYF.

The chain has TRBV7-2 and TRBJ1-4; D not certain. This CDR3 has 14 amino acids. V shed 3 bases and J shed 5 bases, with 10 bases lying between them. The germline V gene encodes CDR1 SGHTA and CDR2 FQGNSA. The DNA for the CDR3 is TGTGCCAGCAGCTTTCTCGGACTCAATGAAAAACTGTTTTTT. Its translation is CASSFLGLNEKLFF.

About this clone itself: This sample also contains other DNA sequences that code for the same CDR3. The chain carries TRBV18 and TRBJ1-4, with 10 bases aligning to TRBD1. After removal of 0 bases from V and 5 bases from J, the junction contained 0 bases not matched to a gene. CDR3 size: 15 residues. Germline assignment: CDR1 KGHSH and CDR2 LQKENI. The CDR3, as DNA: TGTGCCAGCTCACCACCGGGACAGGGGAATGAAAAACTGTTTTTT. This sequence encodes CASSPPGQGNEKLFF. Full variable domain (remainder filled in from reference TRBV18 and TRBJ1-4): NAGVMQNPRHLVRRRGQEARLRCSPMKGHSHVYWYRQLPEEGLKFMVYLQKENIIDESGMPKERFSAEFPKEGPSILRIQQVVRGDSAAYFCASSPPGQGNEKLFFGSGTQLSVL.

The chain couples TRBV2 to TRBJ1-2; a weak D match, TRBD1 (5 bases). Germline V gene lookup returns CDR1 SNHLY and CDR2 FYNNEI. The CDR3 runs to 14 residues. Trimming took 8 bases from V and 1 from J, leaving 14 bases between them. The CDR3 DNA is TGTGCCAGCGCCCTGAGGAGGGGTAACTATGGCTACACCTTC. Its protein is CASALRRGNYGYTF.

The chain combines TRBV7-2 with TRBJ2-3, with TRBD2 matching over 9 bases. The CDR3 is 17 amino acids. The ends lost 5 bases at V and 2 bases at J; junction bases unmatched: 11. Germline V gene data show CDR1 as SGHTA and CDR2 as FQGNSA. The DNA for the CDR3 is TGTGCCAGCAGCATGGGAGCGGGGGGTGTTCCCACAGATACGCAGTATTTT. It yields the protein CASSMGAGGVPTDTQYF.

The chain uses TRBV10-3 and TRBJ2-2; the match to TRBD1 covers 8 bases. Germline V gene data show CDR1 as ENHRY and CDR2 as SYGVKD. CDR3 size: 16 residues. V shed 4 bases, J shed 7 bases, and the junction held 11 bases outside the gene matches. The CDR3 DNA reads as TGTGCCATCAGTGTCGGCAGGGGGCAATCGGGCGGGGAGCTGTTTTTT. It encodes CAISVGRGQSGGELFF.

The chain uses TRBV7-2 and TRBJ1-2, with 7 bases aligning to TRBD1. The germline CDR1 and CDR2 sequences are SGHTA and FQGNSA. Losses at the gene ends were 1 base for V and 7 bases for J; bases not matched to a gene: 0. This CDR3 has 12 residues. DNA for the CDR3: TGTGCCAGCAGCTTAGAGGGGGCTGGCTACACCTTC. Translating gives CASSLEGAGYTF.

The chain joins TRBV7-9 to TRBJ1-2; D possibly corresponds to TRBD1 (5 bases). The CDR3 totals 15 residues. CDR1 and CDR2 from the germline V gene are SEHNR and FQNEAQ (reference sequence). With 8 bases removed from V and 2 bases from J, the gap between germline ends came to 18 bases. DNA of the CDR3: TGTGCCAGCCGACGGGGAGGGAGGGACAACTATGGCTACACCTTC. Its translation: CASRRGGRDNYGYTF.

CDR3 loop: CASSEPGQGMREQYF. CDR3 in DNA: TGTGCCAGCAGCGAGCCGGGACAGGGCATGAGGGAGCAGTACTTC. The chain combines TRBV7-6 with TRBJ2-7, with TRBD1 identical over 9 bases. Germline V lookup: CDR1 SGHVS, CDR2 FNYEAQ. The CDR3 is 15 amino acids. Trimming cost V 5 bases and J 7 bases; bases outside gene matches: 12.

J is TRBJ2-1 and V is TRBV18, with 9 positions matching TRBD2. Looked up from germline, CDR1 is KGHSH and CDR2 is LQKENI. The length of the CDR3 is 16 residues. V was pared by 3 bases and J by 5 bases, with 8 bases of the junction left unmatched. Written as DNA, the CDR3 is TGTGCCAGCTCACCTAGGACTAGCGCGGGCGACAATGAGCAGTTCTTC. Its protein product is CASSPRTSAGDNEQFF.

The rearrangement links TRBV4-1 to TRBJ2-2; the match to TRBD2 covers 10 bases. The CDR3 sequence is 15 residues long. Germline V gene sequence: CDR1 MGHRA, CDR2 YSYEKL. After removal of 5 bases from V and 6 bases from J, the junction contained 6 bases not matched to a gene. This CDR3 reads CASSEGLAGAGELFF. CDR3 coding DNA: TGCGCCAGCAGCGAAGGGCTAGCGGGGGCCGGGGAGCTGTTTTTT.

This clone appeared a single time. This chain uses TRBV4-2 with TRBJ1-1, with TRBD1 as a possible D gene (5 bases). The germline V gene encodes CDR1 LGHNA and CDR2 YNFKEQ. V lost 2 bases and J lost 1, with 8 bases in between. This CDR3 is built from 14 residues. CDR3 loop: CASSQWGGNTEAFF. The CDR3 bases are TGTGCCAGCAGCCAATGGGGGGGGAACACTGAAGCTTTCTTT.

This chain connects TRBV4-2 to TRBJ2-6, with D possibly being TRBD2 (5 bases). Germline CDR1 and CDR2: LGHNA and YNFKEQ. This CDR3 is built from 18 residues. The V gene lost 0 bases and the J gene lost 2 bases, with 14 bases spanning the gap. The CDR3 sequence: CASSQDFRGKAGANVLTF. The CDR3 region has the DNA TGTGCCAGCAGCCAAGATTTCCGGGGAAAGGCTGGGGCCAACGTCCTGACTTTC.

The J gene is TRBJ2-7, the V gene TRBV7-6, with a possible D match to TRBD2 (6 bases). CDR1 and CDR2 from the germline V gene are SGHVS and FNYEAQ. The CDR3 covers 14 residues. V gave up 5 bases and J gave up 3 bases, with 14 bases separating them. CDR3 DNA: TGTGCCAGCAGCCCCGGACTACCCAACTACGAGCAGTACTTC. It encodes CASSPGLPNYEQYF.

The CDR3 loop reads CASILRLVFTEAFF. CDR3 DNA sequence: TGCGCCAGCATCCTAAGGCTAGTTTTTACTGAAGCTTTCTTT. The chain is built from TRBV5-1 and TRBJ1-1; D ambiguous. The V end lost 6 bases, the J end lost 5 bases, and 17 bases lay between the germline ends. Germline V CDR1 and CDR2: SGHRS, YFSETQ. This CDR3 spans 14 amino acids.

The J gene is TRBJ1-2, the V gene TRBV4-3, with 8 bases matching TRBD1. Germline CDR1 LGHNA, CDR2 YSLEER. The J segment lost 4 bases and the V segment lost 4 bases, leaving 8 bases of the junction unmatched. The CDR3 has 15 amino acids. The DNA of the CDR3 is TGCGCCAGCAGCCCCAGCCCGGACAGGGCCTATGGCTACACCTTC. The encoded protein is CASSPSPDRAYGYTF.

The chain couples TRBV4-2 to TRBJ2-3; 10 bases are shared with TRBD2. Germline CDR1 is LGHNA and CDR2 is YNFKEQ. This CDR3 has 16 amino acids. V lost 3 bases to trimming and J lost 5 bases; unmatched junction nucleotides: 8. DNA for the CDR3: TGTGCCAGCAGCCAGGAAGCGGGAGGGGGAGGAGATACGCAGTATTTT. Translating it yields CASSQEAGGGGDTQYF.

The chain has TRBV7-8 and TRBJ2-3; possible D gene TRBD2, 5 bases. Germline V CDR1 and CDR2: SGHVS, FQNEAQ. This CDR3 contains 15 residues. V lost 2 bases and J 0 bases, leaving 9 bases between the germline ends. As DNA, the CDR3 is TGTGCCAGCAGCTTAAGCAGGACTAGCACAGATACGCAGTATTTT. Its protein product is CASSLSRTSTDTQYF. The full variable domain, completed using reference TRBV7-8 and TRBJ2-3, is GAGVSQSPRYKVAKRGQDVALRCDPISGHVSLFWYQQALGQGPEFLTYFQNEAQLDKSGLPSDRFFAERPEGSVSTLKIQRTQQEDSAVYLCASSLSRTSTDTQYFGPGTRLTVL.

This clone was recorded only once. The chain uses TRBV6-1 and TRBJ2-7, with a tentative D call TRBD1 (5 bases). This CDR3 is 14 amino acids long. Trimming removed 0 bases from V and 6 bases from J, with 12 bases in between. CDR1 and CDR2 from the germline V gene are MNHNS and SASEGT. CDR3 DNA: TGTGCCAGCAGTGAAGCCCCGACAGTAGCCGAGCAGTACTTC. Its translation is CASSEAPTVAEQYF.